A single sample gave rise to the 20 T cell receptor beta chains below, sequenced in a study of blood T cell repertoires in COVID-19. Produced via immunoSEQ multiplex PCR; TCRdb's table is partial and in-frame only. The sample holds tens of thousands of clones; 90% to 95% are singletons and the top ten take approximately 8.1%. Sequenced sample: peripheral blood. All receptors derive from a human donor in a cohort sampled during active COVID-19.

The rearrangement joins TRBV11-2 to TRBJ2-1, with 7 bases lining up with TRBD2. The CDR3 sequence is 15 residues long. CDR1 is SGHAT and CDR2 is FQNNGV in the germline V gene. J gave up 6 bases and V 5 bases, and 10 bases lay outside the gene matches. For the CDR3, the DNA is TGTGCCAGCAGCCCCAGGACTAGGGTAAGCAATGAGCAGTTCTTC. Translated: CASSPRTRVSNEQFF.

The CDR3 coding sequence is TGTGCCAGCTCACCGCAATTTCTAGCGGGAGGTTACAATGAGCAGTTCTTC. Residues: CASSPQFLAGGYNEQFF. The chain joins TRBV18 to TRBJ2-1, with 11 bases aligning to TRBD2. Germline V gene lookup returns CDR1 KGHSH and CDR2 LQKENI. After removal of 3 bases from V and 4 bases from J, the junction contained 8 bases not matched to a gene. The CDR3 sequence is 17 residues long. Full variable domain (rest looked up from reference TRBV18 and TRBJ2-1): NAGVMQNPRHLVRRRGQEARLRCSPMKGHSHVYWYRQLPEEGLKFMVYLQKENIIDESGMPKERFSAEFPKEGPSILRIQQVVRGDSAAYFCASSPQFLAGGYNEQFFGPGTRLTVL.

The rearrangement uses TRBV5-4 and TRBJ1-1, with a possible D match to TRBD1 (5 bases). The germline V gene has CDR1 SGHNT and CDR2 YYREEE (reference sequence). CDR3 length: 14 amino acids. Trimming stripped 0 bases from V and 4 bases from J, with 10 bases between. The CDR3 coding sequence is TGTGCCAGCAGCTTGGGGGGCGCCCTCACTGAAGCTTTCTTT. This codes for CASSLGGALTEAFF.

The chain joins TRBV6-6 to TRBJ2-1, with 8 bases lining up with TRBD2. The J segment lost 4 bases and the V segment lost 5 bases, leaving 13 bases of the junction unmatched. Germline V gene lookup returns CDR1 MNHNY and CDR2 SVGAGI (reference sequence). The CDR3 loop spans 17 amino acids. The CDR3: CASSRSLSGRAYNEQFF. The CDR3 DNA reads as TGTGCCAGCAGTAGATCCCTAAGCGGGAGAGCTTACAATGAGCAGTTCTTC.

The chain employs TRBV28 and TRBJ2-5; 11 bases agree with TRBD2. Germline lookup yields CDR1 MDHEN and CDR2 SYDVKM. Losses at the gene ends were 3 bases for V and 2 bases for J; bases not matched to a gene: 5. This CDR3 contains 16 residues. CDR3 amino acids: CASSFGLAGFQETQYF. The CDR3 coding sequence is TGTGCCAGCAGTTTCGGACTAGCGGGTTTTCAAGAGACCCAGTACTTC.

This clone rates as medium-sized (0.01 to 0.1%). This chain uses TRBV5-1 with TRBJ2-7, with D possibly being TRBD1 (5 bases). V was shortened by 0 bases and J by 6 bases, with 13 bases between the two germline ends. This CDR3 is 14 amino acids long. Looked up from germline, CDR1 is SGHRS and CDR2 is YFSETQ. The CDR3 sequence is CASSLVIGVGEQYF. The CDR3 region has the DNA TGCGCCAGCAGCTTGGTGATAGGGGTGGGCGAGCAGTACTTC. Based on the CDR3 plus reference TRBV5-1 and TRBJ2-7, the full variable domain is KAGVTQTPRYLIKTRGQQVTLSCSPISGHRSVSWYQQTPGQGLQFLFEYFSETQRNKGNFPGRFSGRQFSNSRSEMNVSTLELGDSALYLCASSLVIGVGEQYFGPGTRLTVT.

The chain is built from TRBV9 and TRBJ2-5; perhaps TRBD2 as D (6 bases). Trimming removed 6 bases at V and 2 bases at J, with 17 bases between. The CDR3 extends over 15 amino acids. The germline V gene has CDR1 SGDLS and CDR2 YYNGEE. The CDR3 DNA is TGTGCCAGCACCAGAAGGGACTTTTGGCAAGAGACCCAGTACTTC. Residues: CASTRRDFWQETQYF.

The chain links TRBV7-9 to TRBJ2-2; the match to TRBD1 covers 12 bases. CDR1 and CDR2 (germline): SEHNR, FQNEAQ (reference sequence). J was trimmed by 6 bases and V by 0 bases; bases with no gene match: 2. The CDR3 spans 16 residues. The CDR3, as DNA: TGTGCCAGCAGCTTAGCCGGGACAGGGGGCTCCGGGGAGCTGTTTTTT. It specifies CASSLAGTGGSGELFF.

The gene calls are TRBV7-6 and TRBJ1-6, with 7 nucleotides matching TRBD1. Germline-derived CDR1 and CDR2 are SGHVS and FNYEAQ. This CDR3 is 14 amino acids long. V dropped 6 bases and J dropped 8; count of bases not matched to a gene: 7. CDR3 in DNA: TGTGCCAGCAGTTCGACAGGGTGGGATTCACCCCTCCACTTT. This encodes CASSSTGWDSPLHF.

This clone came up once. The V and J genes are TRBV6-6 and TRBJ1-2; a weak D match, TRBD1 (5 bases). CDR1 MNHNY and CDR2 SVGAGI come from the germline V gene (reference sequence). The V end was cut by 0 bases, the J end by 4 bases, with 15 bases between. The CDR3 covers 16 residues. In DNA form, the CDR3 reads TGTGCCAGCAGTTACTCGAGGCAGGGAAGGGCCTATGGCTACACCTTC. Protein: CASSYSRQGRAYGYTF.

V gene TRBV7-9 combines with J gene TRBJ1-4, with a weak D call TRBD1 (5 bases). Germline V gene sequence: CDR1 SEHNR, CDR2 FQNEAQ (reference sequence). CDR3 size: 15 residues. V was cut by 5 bases and J by 0 bases, with 10 bases left in between. This CDR3 reads CASSQQGSTNEKLFF. The CDR3 DNA sequence: TGTGCCAGCAGCCAGCAGGGATCAACTAATGAAAAACTGTTTTTT.

The chain uses TRBV4-1 and TRBJ1-2; D uncertain. V was clipped by 3 bases and J by 5 bases, with 16 bases between them. The CDR3 contains 15 residues. Germline CDR1 reads MGHRA; CDR2 reads YSYEKL. CDR3 DNA sequence: TGCGCCAGCAGCCAGTGGCCAGGCCAAATTTATGGCTACACCTTC. Its protein is CASSQWPGQIYGYTF.

The chain uses TRBV5-1 and TRBJ1-3, with 7 bases aligning to TRBD1. Germline V lookup: CDR1 SGHRS, CDR2 YFSETQ. V gave up 4 bases and J gave up 0 bases; unmatched junction bases: 4. This CDR3 has 15 residues. CDR3 sequence reads: CASSPDRASGNTIYF. The CDR3 DNA reads TGCGCCAGCAGCCCCGACAGGGCCTCTGGAAACACCATATATTTT.

The V gene is TRBV4-1, the J gene TRBJ2-1; TRBD2 agrees at 11 bases. In germline, CDR1 is MGHRA, CDR2 YSYEKL. This CDR3 is built from 17 residues. Germline trimming cut 0 bases from V and 7 bases from J; bases unmatched to any gene: 8. CDR3 amino acids: CASSQDPLAGGVNEQFF. The DNA of the CDR3 is TGCGCCAGCAGCCAAGATCCTCTAGCGGGAGGCGTAAATGAGCAGTTCTTC.

The chain combines TRBV6-5 with TRBJ2-5, with 9 positions matching TRBD1. With V trimmed by 6 bases and J by 5 bases, 7 bases remained unmatched. The CDR3 is 14 residues long. CDR1 MNHEY and CDR2 SVGAGI come from the germline V gene. The CDR3 DNA follows: TGTGCCAGCAGGGAGGACAGGGGTGCGGAGACCCAGTACTTC. It translates to CASREDRGAETQYF.

The chain has TRBV18 and TRBJ1-3, with 8 nucleotides matching TRBD1. The CDR3 is 15 residues long. Trimming removed 5 bases from V and 2 bases from J; junction bases left unmatched: 5. Per the germline V gene, CDR1 is KGHSH and CDR2 is LQKENI. The CDR3 DNA sequence: TGTGCCAGCTCATCGGAACAGGGGGCTGGAAACACCATATATTTT. It yields the protein CASSSEQGAGNTIYF.

This rearrangement joins TRBV9 to TRBJ2-5; unclear D gene. Germline CDR1 is SGDLS and CDR2 is YYNGEE. This CDR3 region has 14 residues. Trimming took off 0 bases at V and 5 bases at J, with 11 bases between the two ends. CDR3: CASSVERRRETQYF. Written as DNA, the CDR3 is TGTGCCAGCAGCGTAGAGAGGCGTCGCGAGACCCAGTACTTC.

The V call is TRBV5-4, the J call TRBJ2-1; D remains ambiguous. Looked up from germline, CDR1 is SGHNT and CDR2 is YYREEE (reference sequence). The CDR3 is made up of 14 amino acids. The V gene lost 4 bases and the J gene lost 0 bases, with 8 bases spanning the gap. The CDR3 DNA reads TGTGCCAGCAGCATACAGAGCTCCTACAATGAGCAGTTCTTC. It translates to CASSIQSSYNEQFF.

The genes are TRBV5-4 and TRBJ2-7, with 8 nucleotides matching TRBD1. The germline V gene encodes CDR1 SGHNT and CDR2 YYREEE (reference sequence). The CDR3 loop spans 16 amino acids. V dropped 0 bases and J dropped 0; count of bases not matched to a gene: 5. The CDR3 region has the DNA TGTGCCAGCAGCTTGGGGGTTACAGGGGGCTCCTACGAGCAGTACTTC. As protein: CASSLGVTGGSYEQYF.

The rearrangement joins TRBV10-1 to TRBJ1-2; D remains ambiguous. Germline lookup yields CDR1 WNHNN and CDR2 SYGVQD (reference sequence). This CDR3 has 16 residues. Trimming pared 0 bases from V and 4 bases from J, leaving 15 bases between. The DNA of the CDR3 is TGCGCCAGCAGTGAGTCGAAGCCCAGGAACAGCTATGGCTACACCTTC. This sequence encodes CASSESKPRNSYGYTF.